A selection of T cell receptor beta chains follows, all from one sample in a study of tumor-infiltrating lymphocytes in primary liver carcinoma. Using its own MiXCR run on the multiplex PCR reads, TCRdb lists one record per CDR3 protein. This sample yields 100,000 to 150,000 distinct CDR3 sequences, of which 64% are seen a single time; 8.4% belongs to the top ten. Specimen: liver tumor tissue from sampling region 3. The receptors derive from a woman aged 55 to 70 with primary liver carcinoma and hepatitis B virus infection. Both conserved end residues are trimmed from each CDR3. D genes are given only for firm matches.

v_gene,j_gene,d_gene,CDR3aa
TRBV12-3/TRBV12-4,TRBJ2-1,-,ASSSRGSSYNKQF
TRBV6-5,TRBJ1-2,TRBD1,ASSYHSGGEKRGYT
TRBV11-2,TRBJ2-3,TRBD1,ISSLPGQAIADTQY
TRBV6-5,TRBJ1-1,-,ASSLNPFTEAF
TRBV5-1,TRBJ2-3,-,ASSLKLGGDGDTQY
TRBV29-1,TRBJ1-1,-,SVEEGVVNTEAS
TRBV2,TRBJ2-1,TRBD2,ASSGYGRANNEQF
TRBV11-2,TRBJ2-3,-,NSSLAMGRRSTDTQY
TRBV5-5,TRBJ2-2,-,ASSLGGGCGELF
TRBV11-2,TRBJ2-5,-,ASSLSSRGAGTQY
TRBV5-1,TRBJ2-1,-,ASSWDGSSGNEQF
TRBV29-1,TRBJ2-1,-,SIGPGHGEQF
TRBV7-9,TRBJ2-1,-,AGSLVSGYNEQF
TRBV10-3,TRBJ1-5,TRBD1,AISEGFQLWTGGQPQH
TRBV28,TRBJ2-7,TRBD1,ASSFGAGGNSYEQY
TRBV10-2,TRBJ1-5,-,ATMGGLGTYQPQH
TRBV11-2,TRBJ2-3,-,ASGFRPPGISTDTRY
TRBV6-6,TRBJ2-5,TRBD1,ASSYVAGTGGETQY
TRBV6-6,TRBJ1-2,-,TSSYSSTDINYGYT
TRBV4-1,TRBJ2-7,-,ASSQGSGSVYEQY
TRBV12-3/TRBV12-4,TRBJ2-1,TRBD2,ASRGEREAPKEQF
TRBV10-3,TRBJ2-1,-,AISQFYNEQF
TRBV11-2,TRBJ1-1,-,ASSSKQAEAF
TRBV6-5,TRBJ1-1,TRBD1,ASHKATGDTEAF
TRBV11-2,TRBJ1-1,-,ARSLDRLSNTEAS
TRBV29-1,TRBJ2-3,-,GVGTDTQY
TRBV29-1,TRBJ1-1,-,SVQYGQNAEAF
TRBV11-2,TRBJ2-3,TRBD1,ASSLRQGASTQY
TRBV11-2,TRBJ2-4,-,ASSLDAWGRNIQY
TRBV11-2,TRBJ2-1,TRBD2,VSSKRLAGGPGDEQF
TRBV6-2/TRBV6-3,TRBJ2-7,-,ASADSYERC
TRBV28,TRBJ2-7,TRBD1,ASSLQGARREQY
TRBV7-3,TRBJ2-3,-,ASNLAKSDTRY
TRBV6-2/TRBV6-3,TRBJ2-5,TRBD1,ARRTGLGETQY
TRBV24-1,TRBJ2-7,TRBD1,ATSRGPPGQGYEQY
TRBV12-3/TRBV12-4,TRBJ2-7,-,ASSQHLRTGGDEQY
TRBV28,TRBJ2-3,TRBD2,ASRGAGGNTDTQY
TRBV11-3,TRBJ1-1,-,ANSLTPTTEAF
TRBV7-6,TRBJ2-5,-,ASSLEGRAQY
TRBV4-1,TRBJ2-5,TRBD2,ASSQVESRGGRRETQY
TRBV10-1,TRBJ1-1,TRBD1,AGSERQGMSTEAF